This T cell receptor (beta chain) is from a study of T cells in Graves' hyperthyroidism and ophthalmopathy. This clonotype was counted ten times or more. Amplification yielded TCR beta CDR3 regions, with RNA transcripts as the source. The HTBI primer set drove a first-round RT-PCR of the TCR CDR3. TCRdb passed the multiplex PCR reads through MiXCR, listing each CDR3 protein once. This table holds hundreds of thousands of distinct CDR3 sequences, approximately 16% found once. Sequencing used blood. The clonotype comes from a woman aged 40 to 50 with Graves' ophthalmopathy.

The DNA for the CDR3 is TGTGCCAGCAGCCAAGTACCACAGTATGGCTACACCTTC. This gives the protein CASSQVPQYGYTF. The chain links TRBV3-1 to TRBJ1-2; D unclear. Trimming cost V 1 base and J 5 bases, with 8 bases left between them. Germline CDR1 and CDR2: LGHDT and YNNKEL (reference sequence). This CDR3 region has 13 residues.